This T cell receptor beta chain came from a study of human T cells and chemical hapten exposure. Overall study: Patients were given diphenylcyclopropenone on the scalp weekly across the roughly 24-week study. Study outcomes and limitations: As the donors had alopecia, their immune response may differ from healthy people's.

Regarding time point: patch test 3, about 24 weeks after DPC sensitization. As to treatment: therapeutic diphenylcyclopropenone sensitization with weekly scalp DPC. This clonotype was seen ten or more times. Its antigen is not known. The library tagged individual cDNA molecules with unique molecular identifiers. TCRdb ran MiXCR on the RACE reads and lists one entry per CDR3 protein. The sample holds approximately 30,000 distinct CDR3 sequences, over 4.5% seen once. V gave up 5 bases and J gave up 4 bases, with 11 bases separating them. The CDR3 is 13 amino acids. Germline V gives CDR1 MNHEY, CDR2 SVGAGI.

Sequenced here: whole blood, sampled in connection with sensitization to the hapten diphenylcyclopropenone (DPC). The sequence derives from a man aged 30-40 years with alopecia areata. Some clones in this sample may be carry-over from other donors' samples. The J gene is TRBJ1-2, the V gene TRBV6-5; D remains unclear. CDR3 sequence: CASSHQTVYGYTF. The DNA of the CDR3 is TGTGCCAGCAGTCACCAGACCGTCTATGGCTACACCTTC.